This T cell receptor beta chain was captured in a study of beta chain features in type 1 diabetes. The study's findings and limits: Naive, central memory and regulatory TCRB repertoires appeared more similar among patients than healthy donors.

Every bit of the isolated RNA underwent reverse transcription, so sequencing read expressed TCRB transcripts. The protocol was immunoSEQ multiplex PCR, while the TCRdb copy is restricted to in-frame clones and leaves out a portion. Of around 58,000 clones listed, about 61% were seen once; the top ten hold about 2.2%. To note about this clone: Antigen: not known.

The germline V gene has CDR1 MNHEY and CDR2 SMNVEV (reference sequence). This CDR3 contains 15 residues. J lost 6 bases, V lost 6 bases, and 11 bases had no gene match. Via the markers CD45RO/CCR7/CD25/CD127/CD95/CD27, stem cell-like memory, regulatory, central memory and naive CD4+ cells were sorted. The clonotype originates from a woman between 18 and 29 years old in good health. The chain links TRBV27 to TRBJ2-7; 10 bases line up with TRBD1. The sample comprised Tregs from blood. CDR3 in amino acids: CASSGSGQGYGEQYF. The CDR3 DNA is TGTGCCAGCAGCGGCTCGGGACAGGGGTATGGCGAGCAGTACTTC.